This TCR beta chain emerged from a study of Ad26.COV2.S vaccination and SARS-CoV-2 variants. Overall study results and limits: Total responses of T cells may have been underestimated by the analyses of TCR breadth and depth. Those who received the vaccine showed greater spike-specific TCR breadth than those given placebo. Breadth measured for non-spike TCRs was similar across vaccine and placebo recipients.

Germline V lookup: CDR1 SGHRS, CDR2 YFSETQ. The CDR3 sequence is 17 residues long. Trimming left V 4 bases short and J 4 bases short, with 23 bases between. This clone appeared once. Antigen: not known. Profiled with immunoSEQ multiplex PCR; TCRdb holds only in-frame clones, not every one. The sample contains around 170,000 clones, around 88% of which appear only once. J is TRBJ1-1 and V is TRBV5-1; D ambiguous. The TCR originated in a human donor who had recovered from COVID-19. Sequenced here: peripheral blood, sampled after recovery from COVID-19. The CDR3 is CASSALSSGRVGTEAFF. For the CDR3, the DNA is TGCGCCAGCAGCGCTCTATCGTCCGGGAGGGTGGGCACTGAAGCTTTCTTT.